Presented here are 30 T cell receptor beta chains from one specimen sequenced in a study of blood T cell repertoires in COVID-19. Profiling relied on immunoSEQ multiplex PCR, and the TCRdb table lists in-frame clones only, not all of them. The sample includes nearly 80,000 clones, approximately 80% seen only once; the top ten take 4.5% to 7%. Sequencing input: peripheral blood. These TCRs come from a man between 60 and 70 years old with active or convalescent COVID-19.

V and J are TRBV30 and TRBJ2-3; D might be TRBD1 (6 bases). Germline lookup yields CDR1 GTSNPN and CDR2 SVGIG (reference sequence). CDR3 length: 14 amino acids. V gave up 3 bases and J gave up 1 base, with 11 bases separating them. CDR3 sequence (DNA): TGTGCCTGGAGCCGTTCAGGGGGCACAGATACGCAGTATTTT. Protein product: CAWSRSGGTDTQYF.

The rearrangement joins TRBV7-2 to TRBJ1-5; 7 bases match TRBD1. V shed 1 base, J shed 7 bases, and the junction held 4 bases outside the gene matches. The CDR3 spans 14 residues. CDR1 and CDR2 (germline): SGHTA, FQGNSA. As DNA, the CDR3 is TGTGCCAGCAGCTTAGGGCAGGGGGACCAGCCCCAGCATTTT. Its protein is CASSLGQGDQPQHF.

As for this clone: Other DNA sequences of this sample code for an identical CDR3. The rearrangement joins TRBV10-3 to TRBJ1-2, with a weak D call TRBD1 (5 bases). Per germline, CDR1 ENHRY and CDR2 SYGVKD. The CDR3 consists of 15 residues. Trimming pared 0 bases from V and 5 bases from J, leaving 13 bases between. The CDR3 sequence: CAISESQGYEYGYTF. CDR3 nucleotide sequence: TGTGCCATCAGTGAGTCGCAGGGCTATGAGTATGGCTACACCTTC.

CDR3 DNA: TGCAGTCATGGAGGGGCCGGTGGCTACACCTTC. This codes for CSHGGAGGYTF. V usage is TRBV20-1 and J usage is TRBJ1-2, with D tentatively TRBD1 (5 bases). Trimming removed 8 bases from V and 7 bases from J, with 14 bases in between. The CDR3 is 11 amino acids. The germline CDR1 and CDR2 sequences are DFQATT and SNEGSKA (reference sequence).

The chain joins TRBV5-1 to TRBJ2-5; 9 bases match TRBD1. V shed 5 bases and J 2 bases; nucleotides not matched to a gene: 4. The CDR3 length is 14 residues. In germline, CDR1 is SGHRS, CDR2 YFSETQ. The CDR3 loop is CASRSGTGQETQYF. CDR3 DNA: TGCGCCAGCAGAAGCGGGACAGGGCAAGAGACCCAGTACTTC.

This clone was counted a few times. This chain links TRBV2 with TRBJ1-6; TRBD1 matches 10 bases. The CDR3 extends over 14 amino acids. Germline V gene sequence: CDR1 SNHLY, CDR2 FYNNEI. Germline trimming cut 7 bases from V and 10 bases from J; bases unmatched to any gene: 7. CDR3 loop: CASNSGTGVSPLHF. The CDR3 bases are TGTGCCAGCAACTCCGGGACAGGGGTGTCACCCCTCCACTTT.

The V gene is TRBV7-2, the J gene TRBJ2-3, with 13 positions matching TRBD2. The germline gives CDR1 SGHTA, CDR2 FQGNSA. The V and J ends lost 5 bases and 6 bases, in that order; junction bases with no gene match: 5. The CDR3 consists of 15 residues. The DNA of the CDR3 is TGTGCCAGCAGCCCATGGACTAGCGGGGGCGATACGCAGTATTTT. It is translated as CASSPWTSGGDTQYF.

As regards this clone: Other DNA sequences in this sample translate to the same CDR3. The chain combines TRBV12-3 or TRBV12-4 with TRBJ1-2; unclear D gene. The CDR3 contains 13 residues. The V and J ends lost 3 bases and 3 bases respectively, with 8 bases between them. The CDR3 protein is CASSLVSDYGYTF. DNA of the CDR3: TGTGCCAGCAGTTTGGTGAGTGACTATGGCTACACCTTC.

V and J are TRBV4-3 and TRBJ2-3; 8 nucleotides line up with TRBD2. Germline-derived CDR1 and CDR2 are LGHNA and YSLEER. Germline trimming cut 1 base from V and 3 bases from J; bases unmatched to any gene: 6. The CDR3 has 16 residues. As DNA, the CDR3 is TGCGCCAGCAGCCAAGGCGGCGGGGGGACGACAGATACGCAGTATTTT. The encoded protein is CASSQGGGGTTDTQYF.

This chain connects TRBV29-1 to TRBJ1-1, with 7 bases fitting TRBD1. The germline CDR1 and CDR2 sequences are SQVTM and ANQGSEA. The CDR3 is 16 amino acids. J lost 2 bases, V lost 7 bases, and 16 bases had no gene match. CDR3 coding DNA: TGCAGCGCTCAGGGGCCTCAGACAGGGTCAAACACTGAAGCTTTCTTT. Its protein is CSAQGPQTGSNTEAFF.

The chain has TRBV20-1 and TRBJ2-5, with a tentative D call TRBD2 (7 bases). Germline CDR1 is DFQATT and CDR2 is SNEGSKA (reference sequence). The CDR3 is 13 residues long. Trimming removed 3 bases from V and 6 bases from J, with 14 bases in between. DNA of the CDR3: TGCAGTGCTAGTTTACAGGGAGGGAAGACCCAGTACTTC. It specifies CSASLQGGKTQYF.

The rearrangement joins TRBV6-2 or TRBV6-3 to TRBJ2-2; 10 nucleotides match TRBD2. Germline CDR1 and CDR2: MNHEY and SVGEGT. The V gene end was trimmed by 5 bases and the J gene end by 5 bases; junction bases not matched to a gene: 8. The length of the CDR3 is 16 residues. The CDR3 DNA follows: TGTGCCAGCAGTCCCCTCCTAGCGGGGGTTACCGGGGAGCTGTTTTTT. Protein product: CASSPLLAGVTGELFF.

The CDR3 loop is CASSQERRGGDTQYF. The CDR3 DNA reads as TGCGCCAGCAGCCAAGAGAGGCGGGGCGGGGATACGCAGTATTTT. This sequence joins TRBV4-3 and TRBJ2-3, with D maybe TRBD2 (6 bases). Trimming shortened V by 0 bases and J by 6 bases, and 13 bases separated the two germline ends. This CDR3 comprises 15 residues. Germline CDR1 and CDR2: LGHNA and YSLEER.

V and J are TRBV19 and TRBJ1-2, with D perhaps matching TRBD1 (5 bases). V was clipped by 6 bases and J by 4 bases, with 9 bases between them. This CDR3 has 12 amino acids. The germline V gene encodes CDR1 LNHDA and CDR2 SQIVND (reference sequence). CDR3 residues: CASRGRAYGYTF. In DNA form, the CDR3 reads TGTGCCAGTAGGGGCAGGGCCTATGGCTACACCTTC.

The chain links TRBV19 to TRBJ1-2; the D gene is possibly TRBD1 (5 bases). This CDR3 has 14 residues. V shed 7 bases and J shed 1 base, with 13 bases lying between them. From germline, CDR1 is LNHDA and CDR2 SQIVND (reference sequence). The CDR3 nucleotides are TGTGCCAGTACCCCCGGGGGGGTTAACTATGGCTACACCTTC. Translating gives CASTPGGVNYGYTF.

The rearrangement joins TRBV7-6 to TRBJ2-7; no firm D call. This CDR3 has 12 amino acids. V was pared by 4 bases and J by 0 bases, with 4 bases between. The germline CDR1 and CDR2 sequences are SGHVS and FNYEAQ. CDR3 nucleotides: TGTGCCAGCAGCTCCTTCTCCTACGAGCAGTACTTC. Its translation is CASSSFSYEQYF.

The chain uses TRBV30 and TRBJ1-5; 9 bases align to TRBD1. CDR3 length: 17 amino acids. Trimming at V came to 1 base and at J to 3 bases, leaving 10 bases not matched to a gene. CDR1 GTSNPN and CDR2 SVGIG come from the germline V gene (reference sequence). Here the CDR3 reads CAWSAPGTGRVNQPQHF. The CDR3 DNA reads TGTGCCTGGAGTGCCCCAGGGACAGGGAGGGTCAATCAGCCCCAGCATTTT.

The gene calls are TRBV21-1 and TRBJ1-2. TRBV21-1 is given as a pseudogene. The length of the CDR3 is 12 residues. The CDR3 nucleotides read TGTGCCAGCAGCAAAAGTTGGAGTGGCTACACCTTC. Translated: CASSKSWSGYTF.

This clone was detected only a few times. Other DNA variants within this sample encode the same CDR3. The V call is TRBV12-3 or TRBV12-4, the J call TRBJ1-5; D is ambiguous. CDR3 length: 13 amino acids. Trimming stripped 3 bases from V and 2 bases from J, with 5 bases between. The CDR3 protein is CASSFSGNQPQHF. The DNA of the CDR3 is TGTGCCAGCAGTTTTTCGGGCAATCAGCCCCAGCATTTT.

This clone was counted a few times. This chain connects TRBV4-2 to TRBJ1-5, with D perhaps TRBD1 (6 bases). CDR3 length equals 15 residues. Germline CDR1 is LGHNA and CDR2 is YNFKEQ. V lost 0 bases and J lost 3, with 9 bases in between. The chain's CDR3 is CASSQDGQFNQPQHF. Written as DNA, the CDR3 is TGTGCCAGCAGCCAAGACGGACAGTTCAATCAGCCCCAGCATTTT.

The chain couples TRBV7-9 to TRBJ1-5, with unresolved D. The germline CDR1 and CDR2 sequences are SEHNR and FQNEAQ (reference sequence). Trimming left V 5 bases short and J 1 base short, with 9 bases between. The CDR3 consists of 14 residues. CDR3 sequence (DNA): TGTGCCAGCAGCGGAGTCGGAAGCAATCAGCCCCAGCATTTT. It yields the protein CASSGVGSNQPQHF.

The CDR3 coding sequence is TGTGCCAGCTCACCAACCGCAGTTAACTATGGCTACACCTTC. Protein: CASSPTAVNYGYTF. This chain joins TRBV18 and TRBJ1-2, with D unresolved. Trimming cost V 2 bases and J 1 base, with 8 bases left between them. The germline CDR1 and CDR2 sequences are KGHSH and LQKENI. This CDR3 is built from 14 residues. Using reference TRBV18 and TRBJ1-2 for the parts outside the CDR3, the full variable domain is NAGVMQNPRHLVRRRGQEARLRCSPMKGHSHVYWYRQLPEEGLKFMVYLQKENIIDESGMPKERFSAEFPKEGPSILRIQQVVRGDSAAYFCASSPTAVNYGYTFGSGTRLTVV.

The V gene is TRBV19, the J gene TRBJ1-2; tentatively, D is TRBD1 (5 bases). V was cut by 2 bases and J by 6 bases, with 16 bases left in between. The CDR3 length is 15 residues. CDR1 LNHDA and CDR2 SQIVND come from the germline V gene (reference sequence). CDR3 loop: CASSIKEGLLNGYTF. The CDR3 DNA sequence: TGTGCCAGTAGTATAAAGGAGGGGCTCCTAAATGGCTACACCTTC.

The rearrangement links TRBV2 to TRBJ2-7; D perhaps matches TRBD2 (6 bases). Germline V CDR1 and CDR2: SNHLY, FYNNEI. The V and J ends lost 0 bases and 6 bases respectively, with 9 bases between them. CDR3 length: 13 amino acids. As DNA, the CDR3 is TGTGCCAGCAGTGAAGCGTGGGACTTCGAGCAGTACTTC. Protein product: CASSEAWDFEQYF.

The chain employs TRBV4-2 and TRBJ2-7; D may be TRBD1 (5 bases). The CDR3 contains 16 residues. Germline loops: CDR1 LGHNA, CDR2 YNFKEQ. Trimming pared 0 bases from V and 2 bases from J, leaving 14 bases between. CDR3 DNA sequence: TGTGCCAGCAGCCAAGATCTAGGGCCAGGGACCTACGAGCAGTACTTC. It yields the protein CASSQDLGPGTYEQYF.

The rearrangement joins TRBV7-2 to TRBJ2-4; 9 positions agree with TRBD2. The length of the CDR3 is 15 residues. CDR1 is SGHTA, CDR2 FQGNSA, per germline. The J segment lost 10 bases and the V segment lost 5 bases, leaving 12 bases of the junction unmatched. CDR3 region: CASSPSGSGGLIQYF. Written as DNA, the CDR3 is TGTGCCAGCAGCCCCAGTGGTAGCGGGGGTCTTATTCAGTACTTC.

The gene calls are TRBV6-4 and TRBJ2-2; TRBD2 matches at 8 bases. The CDR3 has 15 residues. The junction had 4 bases not matched to a gene; V was cut back by 6 bases and J by 1 base. Germline lookup yields CDR1 MRHNA and CDR2 SNTAGT. The CDR3 sequence is CASRLSGGNTGELFF. CDR3 DNA: TGTGCCAGCAGACTCAGCGGGGGGAACACCGGGGAGCTGTTTTTT.

The chain is built from TRBV7-6 and TRBJ2-7, with 7 bases matching TRBD1. The ends lost 5 bases at V and 2 bases at J; junction bases unmatched: 3. The CDR3 runs to 13 residues. CDR1 is SGHVS, CDR2 FNYEAQ, per germline. The DNA of the CDR3 is TGTGCCAGCAGCACCGGGACAGCCTACGAGCAGTACTTC. Its translation is CASSTGTAYEQYF.

Only a few counts were recorded for this clone. The chain combines TRBV25-1 with TRBJ1-4; 7 bases are a match to TRBD1. Per the germline V gene, CDR1 is MGHDK and CDR2 is SYGVNS. After removal of 4 bases from V and 5 bases from J, the junction contained 7 bases not matched to a gene. The CDR3 length is 15 residues. DNA for the CDR3: TGTGCCAGCAGTGCCGCAGGGGGGCTGAATGAAAAACTGTTTTTT. Protein: CASSAAGGLNEKLFF. Looking up the rest from reference TRBV25-1 and TRBJ1-4 gives the full variable domain: EADIYQTPRYLVIGTGKKITLECSQTMGHDKMYWYQQDPGMELHLIHYSYGVNSTEKGDLSSESTVSRIRTEHFPLTLESARPSHTSQYLCASSAAGGLNEKLFFGSGTQLSVL.

The chain uses TRBV12-3 or TRBV12-4 and TRBJ1-2, with D possibly matching TRBD1 (6 bases). Trimming pared 0 bases from V and 10 bases from J, leaving 9 bases between. This CDR3 is built from 12 residues. CDR3 loop: CASSLAPGAYTF. For the CDR3, the DNA is TGTGCCAGCAGTTTAGCACCAGGGGCCTACACCTTC.